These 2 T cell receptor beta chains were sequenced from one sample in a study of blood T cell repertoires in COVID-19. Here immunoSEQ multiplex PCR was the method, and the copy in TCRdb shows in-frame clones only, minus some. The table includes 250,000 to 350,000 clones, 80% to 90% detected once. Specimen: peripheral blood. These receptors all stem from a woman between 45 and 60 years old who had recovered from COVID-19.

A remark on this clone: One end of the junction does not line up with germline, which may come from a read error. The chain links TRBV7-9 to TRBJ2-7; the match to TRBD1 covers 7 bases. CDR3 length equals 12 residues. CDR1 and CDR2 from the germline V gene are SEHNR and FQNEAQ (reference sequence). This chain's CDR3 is CASSLVDRVGDF. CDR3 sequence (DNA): TGTGCCAGCAGCTTAGTTGACAGGGTCGGGGACTTC.

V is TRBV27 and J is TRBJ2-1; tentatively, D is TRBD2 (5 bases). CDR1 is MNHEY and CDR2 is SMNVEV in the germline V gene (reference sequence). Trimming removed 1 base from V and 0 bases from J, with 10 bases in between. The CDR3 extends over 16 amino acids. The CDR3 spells CASSLFSGNSYNEQFF. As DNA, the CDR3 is TGTGCCAGCAGTTTATTCTCGGGGAACTCCTACAATGAGCAGTTCTTC.